This is a list of T cell receptor beta chains from one sample in a study of tumor and adjacent non-tumor tissue in lung cancer. In TCRdb, the multiplex PCR reads were re-called with MiXCR into one record per CDR3 protein. The repertoire has more than 120,000 distinct CDR3 sequences, 60% to 70% of them found once; the top ten carry roughly 18%. Material: lung tumor tissue. These receptors were obtained from a man aged 55-75 years with small cell lung cancer. Both conserved end residues are part of each CDR3. The order of the fields is V gene, clone size, J gene, D gene, CDR3 protein, CDR3 DNA. A D gene is named only where the DNA matches it firmly. Size tells how often a clone was seen (once, few, many) or the class of an expanded clone, and some rows leave it out.

TRBV11-2	-	TRBJ2-7	-	CASTGGIGMYEQYF	TGTGCCAGCACCGGCGGCATCGGTATGTACGAGCAATACTTC
TRBV10-3	-	TRBJ2-5	-	CAAAGLEKTQYF	TGTGCCGCCGCAGGGCTGGAAAAGACCCAGTACTTC
TRBV5-4	few	TRBJ1-4	-	CASSTQGDEKLFF	TGTGCCAGCAGCACACAGGGAGATGAAAAACTGTTTTTT
TRBV4-1	-	TRBJ2-1	-	CASSPVQEGPRLEQLF	TGTGCCAGCAGCCCTGTACAGGAGGGCCCCCGTCTAGAGCAGTTATTC
TRBV20-1	many	TRBJ2-3	TRBD2	CSARSRSGRLVDTQYF	TGCAGTGCTAGAAGCCGAAGCGGGAGGCTTGTAGATACGCAGTATTTT
TRBV20-1	many	TRBJ1-1	-	CSARVPGNTEAFF	TGCAGTGCTAGAGTCCCGGGGAACACTGAAGCTTTCTTT
TRBV6-1	-	TRBJ2-7	-	CASSAGQLYEHYF	TGTGCCAGCAGTGCCGGACAGCTTTACGAGCACTACTTC
TRBV11-3	-	TRBJ2-1	-	CASSIRNEDEHFF	TGTGCCAGTAGCATAAGGAATGAGGATGAGCATTTCTTC
TRBV20-1	once	TRBJ2-7	TRBD1	CNASRDRRYEQYF	TGCAATGCTAGCCGGGACAGAAGATACGAGCAGTACTTC
TRBV20-1	many	TRBJ2-1	-	CSAEQVNEQFF	TGCAGTGCCGAGCAGGTCAATGAGCAGTTCTTC
TRBV20-1	-	TRBJ2-5	-	CSASVSNQESQYF	TGCAGTGCTAGTGTCTCTAACCAAGAGTCCCAGTACTTC